Each of the 16 T cell receptor beta chains below was sequenced from the same sample in a study of blood T cells in healthy people across ages (dated by TCRdb to the mid-2010s). Library preparation used 5' RACE. TCRdb lists the instrument as Illumina HiSeq 2500. A second PCR of roughly 7 to 11 cycles was performed with a sample-barcoded 5' primer and a J-beta primer mix. TCRdb itself trimmed the public reads at Q25 with fastp, ran MiXCR and retained productive beta chains. Rows are combined by CDR3 protein, so each entry shows the most common genes and DNA. A total of 800,000 to 950,000 distinct CDR3 sequences appear in this sample, 25% to 35% of them only once. Roughly 10% of the sample is in the top ten clones. The same sample was also used in a study of T cells of mothers and their children.

Material: blood. The receptors were sampled from a woman aged 40 to 50 in good health.

This clonotype showed up just a few times. CDR3 residues: CASSQVDRGAKNIQYF. CDR3 in DNA: TGTGCCAGCAGCCAAGTTGACAGGGGGGCCAAAAACATTCAGTACTTC. The chain couples TRBV3-1 to TRBJ2-4, with 9 bases fitting TRBD1. This CDR3 has 16 amino acids. The germline CDR1 and CDR2 sequences are LGHDT and YNNKEL (reference sequence). With V trimmed by 1 base and J by 1 base, 2 bases remained unmatched.

This clonotype came up once. The CDR3 sequence is CSAKTKRGVNEQFF. Written as DNA, the CDR3 is TGCAGTGCTAAGACTAAGCGGGGGGTCAATGAGCAGTTCTTC. V usage is TRBV20-1 and J usage is TRBJ2-1; 9 nucleotides align to TRBD2. Looked up from germline, CDR1 is DFQATT and CDR2 is SNEGSKA (reference sequence). The CDR3 is 14 amino acids. Losses at the gene ends were 4 bases for V and 6 bases for J; bases not matched to a gene: 7.

V usage is TRBV19 and J usage is TRBJ1-5; D is ambiguous. The length of the CDR3 is 13 residues. The germline V gene encodes CDR1 LNHDA and CDR2 SQIVND (reference sequence). V dropped 10 bases and J dropped 4 bases, with 14 bases sitting between them. This CDR3 reads CATTLGRNQPQHF. In DNA form, the CDR3 reads TGTGCCACCACCCTGGGGAGGAATCAGCCCCAGCATTTT.

The chain carries TRBV27 and TRBJ2-3; TRBD1 is a possible D gene (6 bases). CDR1 and CDR2 (germline): MNHEY, SMNVEV (reference sequence). The CDR3 has 14 residues. The V end lost 6 bases, the J end lost 0 bases, and 10 bases lay between the germline ends. CDR3 sequence reads: CASRVGTSTDTQYF. The DNA for the CDR3 is TGTGCCAGCAGGGTAGGGACAAGCACAGATACGCAGTATTTT.

The V gene is TRBV30, the J gene TRBJ2-7; D uncertain. Germline CDR1 reads GTSNPN; CDR2 reads SVGIG (reference sequence). The V end lost 5 bases, the J end lost 6 bases, and 8 bases lay between the germline ends. This CDR3 region has 10 residues. CDR3 nucleotides: TGTGCCTGGGGGCTGGGCGAGCAGTACTTC. It encodes CAWGLGEQYF.

This clonotype was seen a handful of times. The chain is built from TRBV19 and TRBJ1-5; tentative D call: TRBD1 (6 bases). The CDR3 consists of 15 residues. V dropped 7 bases and J dropped 2 bases, with 15 bases sitting between them. From germline, CDR1 is LNHDA and CDR2 SQIVND (reference sequence). The CDR3 coding sequence is TGTGCCAGTACCGAGACACAGGGTCGCAATCAGCCCCAGCATTTT. Translated, it gives CASTETQGRNQPQHF.

A note on this clonotype: At one end, the junction sequence differs from germline, possibly due to a read error. The CDR3 loop is CASSLSSGGADNEQFF. Here the CDR3 DNA reads TGCGCCAGCAGCCTCTCTAGCGGGGGGGCCGACAATGAGCAGTTCTTC. The chain employs TRBV11-2 and TRBJ2-1, with 12 bases that match TRBD2. The CDR3 is 16 amino acids. CDR1 and CDR2 from the germline V gene are SGHAT and FQNNGV.

The sample holds a few counts of this clonotype. This chain joins TRBV7-2 and TRBJ2-3; D gene uncertain. The CDR3 has 14 amino acids. The V end was cut by 0 bases, the J end by 0 bases, with 4 bases between. The germline CDR1 and CDR2 sequences are SGHTA and FQGNSA. The CDR3 coding sequence is TGTGCCAGCAGCTTAGCTCATAGCACAGATACGCAGTATTTT. This gives the protein CASSLAHSTDTQYF.

This clonotype was recorded at least ten times. This chain joins TRBV6-6 and TRBJ1-2; D may be TRBD1 (5 bases). CDR1 is MNHNY and CDR2 is SVGAGI in the germline V gene (reference sequence). This CDR3 has 12 residues. Trimming removed 10 bases from V and 3 bases from J, with 12 bases in between. The CDR3 here is CATNRGDYGYTF. CDR3 DNA: TGTGCCACTAACCGGGGGGACTATGGCTACACCTTC.

This clonotype has at least ten counts. The V gene is TRBV10-2, the J gene TRBJ2-7, with 10 bases that match TRBD1. The CDR3 loop spans 15 amino acids. The V gene's germline CDR1 is WSHSY and CDR2 SAAADI. Trimming removed 6 bases from V and 1 base from J; junction bases left unmatched: 6. In DNA form, the CDR3 reads TGCGCCAGCAGAACCGGACAGGGGGAATCCTACGAGCAGTACTTC. This translates into CASRTGQGESYEQYF.

A note on this clonotype: This may be a read error: a much more frequent sequence differs by one nucleotide. The chain is built from TRBV15 and TRBJ2-7; 9 bases agree with TRBD1. There are 14 residues in the CDR3. Germline lookup yields CDR1 LNHNV and CDR2 YYDKDF (reference sequence). CDR3: CATSMDRGSYERYF. The CDR3 DNA reads TGTGCCACCAGCATGGACAGGGGCTCCTACGAGCGGTACTTC.

This clonotype was counted between two and nine times. This chain links TRBV9 with TRBJ2-1, with TRBD1 matching 8 bases. CDR3 size: 14 residues. J lost 10 bases, V lost 3 bases, and 9 bases had no gene match. CDR1 and CDR2 (germline): SGDLS, YYNGEE. The CDR3 DNA follows: TGTGCCAGCAGCGCCGGACAGGGAACCTACGAGCAGTTCTTC. This sequence encodes CASSAGQGTYEQFF. The full variable domain, completed using reference TRBV9 and TRBJ2-1, is DSGVTQTPKHLITATGQRVTLRCSPRSGDLSVYWYQQSLDQGLQFLIQYYNGEERAKGNILERFSAQQFPDLHSELNLSSLELGDSALYFCASSAGQGTYEQFFGPGTRLTVL.

This clonotype has ten or more counts. The chain has TRBV10-3 and TRBJ2-5; D unresolved. V gave up 6 bases and J gave up 5 bases, with 10 bases separating them. The CDR3 runs 12 residues. Germline CDR1 ENHRY, CDR2 SYGVKD. CDR3 sequence: CAIRAASETQYF. As DNA, the CDR3 is TGTGCCATCAGGGCGGCGAGCGAGACCCAGTACTTC.

To note about this clonotype: The germline gene is not matched at one end of the junction; a read error may be the cause. The V call is TRBV4-3, the J call TRBJ2-7; 8 bases match TRBD1. CDR3 size: 15 residues. Germline CDR1 is LGHNA and CDR2 is YSLEER. The CDR3 nucleotides read TGCGCCAGCAGCCAAGGTCCGGACAGGGCCTACGAGCGGTACTTC. Its translation is CASSQGPDRAYERYF.

V gene TRBV29-1 combines with J gene TRBJ2-3, with a weak D call TRBD2 (5 bases). The CDR3 runs to 14 residues. The germline CDR1 and CDR2 sequences are SQVTM and ANQGSEA. The V end lost 8 bases, the J end lost 2 bases, and 17 bases lay between the germline ends. CDR3 nucleotides: TGCAGCTCAGCCGACTACCCGAACACAGATACGCAGTATTTT. Translated: CSSADYPNTDTQYF.

This clonotype has a count of ten or more. The rearrangement links TRBV12-3 or TRBV12-4 to TRBJ2-6, with TRBD1 matching over 8 bases. The V and J ends lost 5 bases and 0 bases, in that order; junction bases with no gene match: 6. The CDR3 totals 17 residues. The chain's CDR3 is CASSPGQGNSGANVLTF. In DNA form, the CDR3 reads TGTGCCAGCAGTCCTGGACAGGGAAACTCTGGGGCCAACGTCCTGACTTTC.